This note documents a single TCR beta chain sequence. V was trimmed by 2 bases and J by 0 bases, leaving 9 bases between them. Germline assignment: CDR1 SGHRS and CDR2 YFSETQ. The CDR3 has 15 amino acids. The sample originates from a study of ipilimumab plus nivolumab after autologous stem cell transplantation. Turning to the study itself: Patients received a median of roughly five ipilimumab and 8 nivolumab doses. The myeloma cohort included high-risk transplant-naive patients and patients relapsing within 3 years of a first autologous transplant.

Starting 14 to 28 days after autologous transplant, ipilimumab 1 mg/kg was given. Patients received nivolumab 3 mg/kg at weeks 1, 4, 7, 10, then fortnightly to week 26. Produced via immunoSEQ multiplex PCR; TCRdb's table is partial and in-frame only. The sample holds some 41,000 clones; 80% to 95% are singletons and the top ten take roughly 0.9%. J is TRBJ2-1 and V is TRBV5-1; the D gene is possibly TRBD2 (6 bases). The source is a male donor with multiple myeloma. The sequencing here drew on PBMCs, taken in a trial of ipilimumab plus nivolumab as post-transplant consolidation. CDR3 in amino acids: CASSFGGTSYNEQFF. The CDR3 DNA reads TGCGCCAGCAGCTTCGGAGGGACCTCCTACAATGAGCAGTTCTTC.